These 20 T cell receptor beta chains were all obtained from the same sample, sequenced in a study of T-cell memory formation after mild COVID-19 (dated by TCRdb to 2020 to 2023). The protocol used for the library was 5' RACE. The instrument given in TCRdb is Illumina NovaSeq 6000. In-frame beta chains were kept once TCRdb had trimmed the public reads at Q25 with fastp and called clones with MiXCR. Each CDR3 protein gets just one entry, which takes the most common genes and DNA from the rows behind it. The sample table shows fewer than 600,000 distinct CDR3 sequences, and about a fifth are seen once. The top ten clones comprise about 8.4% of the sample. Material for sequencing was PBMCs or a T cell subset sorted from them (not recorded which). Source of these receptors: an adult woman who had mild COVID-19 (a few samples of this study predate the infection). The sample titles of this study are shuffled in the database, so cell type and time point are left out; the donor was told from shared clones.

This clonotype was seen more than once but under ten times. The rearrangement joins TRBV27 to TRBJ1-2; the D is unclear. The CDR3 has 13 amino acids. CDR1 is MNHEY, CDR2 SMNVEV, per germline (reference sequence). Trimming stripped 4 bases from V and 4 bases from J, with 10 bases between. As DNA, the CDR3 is TGTGCCAGCAGTTCCGGACCGGGCTATGGCTACACCTTC. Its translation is CASSSGPGYGYTF.

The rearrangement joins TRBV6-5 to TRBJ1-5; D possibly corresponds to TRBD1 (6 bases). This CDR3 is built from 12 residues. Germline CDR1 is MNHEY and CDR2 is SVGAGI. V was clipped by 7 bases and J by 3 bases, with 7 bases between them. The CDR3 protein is CASNRANQPQHF. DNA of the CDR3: TGTGCCAGCAACAGGGCCAATCAGCCCCAGCATTTT.

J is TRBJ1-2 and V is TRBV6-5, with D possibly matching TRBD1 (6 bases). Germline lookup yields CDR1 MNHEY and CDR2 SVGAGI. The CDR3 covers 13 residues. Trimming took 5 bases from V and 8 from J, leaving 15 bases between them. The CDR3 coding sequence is TGTGCCAGCAGTGCAGGGGCTATGAGAGGCTACACCTTC. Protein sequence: CASSAGAMRGYTF.

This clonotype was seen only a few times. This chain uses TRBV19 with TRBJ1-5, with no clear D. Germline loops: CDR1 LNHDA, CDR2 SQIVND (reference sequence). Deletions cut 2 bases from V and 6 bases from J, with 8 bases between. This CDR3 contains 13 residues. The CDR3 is CASSIKGSQPQHF. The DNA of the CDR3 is TGTGCCAGTAGTATAAAAGGGTCTCAGCCCCAGCATTTT.

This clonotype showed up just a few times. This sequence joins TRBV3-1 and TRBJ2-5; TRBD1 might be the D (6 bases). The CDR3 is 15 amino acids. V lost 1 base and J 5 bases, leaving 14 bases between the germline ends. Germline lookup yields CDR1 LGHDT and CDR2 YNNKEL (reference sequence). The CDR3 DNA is TGTGCCAGCAGCCAAGGGACAACAGGGCTCGAGACCCAGTACTTC. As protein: CASSQGTTGLETQYF.

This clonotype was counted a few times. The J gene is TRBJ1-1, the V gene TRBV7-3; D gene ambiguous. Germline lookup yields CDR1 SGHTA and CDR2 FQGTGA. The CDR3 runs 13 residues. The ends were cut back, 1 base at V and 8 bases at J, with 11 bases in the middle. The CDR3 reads CASSLSEGREAFF. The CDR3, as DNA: TGTGCCAGCAGCTTAAGTGAGGGAAGAGAAGCTTTCTTT.

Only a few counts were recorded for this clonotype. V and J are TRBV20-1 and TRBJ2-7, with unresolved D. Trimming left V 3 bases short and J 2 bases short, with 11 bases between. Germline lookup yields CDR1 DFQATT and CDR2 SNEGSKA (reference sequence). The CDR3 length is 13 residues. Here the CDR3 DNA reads TGCAGTGCTAGCAATCGCTACGCCTACGAGCAGTACTTC. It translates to CSASNRYAYEQYF.

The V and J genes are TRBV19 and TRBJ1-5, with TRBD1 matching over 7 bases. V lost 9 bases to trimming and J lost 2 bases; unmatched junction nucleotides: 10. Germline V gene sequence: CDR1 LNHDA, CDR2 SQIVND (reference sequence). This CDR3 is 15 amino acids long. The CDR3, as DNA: TGTGCCAGCCGAGACAGGGAGGAGCGCAATCAGCCCCAGCATTTT. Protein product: CASRDREERNQPQHF.

For the CDR3, the DNA is TGCGCCAGCAGCTTGTCGGCTAGCGGGTCCCAAGAGACCCAGTACTTC. Protein sequence: CASSLSASGSQETQYF. V gene TRBV5-1 combines with J gene TRBJ2-5; TRBD2 agrees at 8 bases. The CDR3 sequence is 16 residues long. CDR1 is SGHRS, CDR2 YFSETQ, per germline. V dropped 1 base and J dropped 1; count of bases not matched to a gene: 6.

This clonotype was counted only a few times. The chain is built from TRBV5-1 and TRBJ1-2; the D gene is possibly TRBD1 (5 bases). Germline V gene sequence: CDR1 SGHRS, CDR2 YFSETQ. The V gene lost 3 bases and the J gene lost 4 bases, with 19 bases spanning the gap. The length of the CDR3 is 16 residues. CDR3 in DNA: TGCGCCAGCAGCTCCCGAGTCTTGCAGGGCCCCTATGGCTACACCTTC. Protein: CASSSRVLQGPYGYTF. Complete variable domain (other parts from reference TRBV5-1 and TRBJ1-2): KAGVTQTPRYLIKTRGQQVTLSCSPISGHRSVSWYQQTPGQGLQFLFEYFSETQRNKGNFPGRFSGRQFSNSRSEMNVSTLELGDSALYLCASSSRVLQGPYGYTFGSGTRLTVV.

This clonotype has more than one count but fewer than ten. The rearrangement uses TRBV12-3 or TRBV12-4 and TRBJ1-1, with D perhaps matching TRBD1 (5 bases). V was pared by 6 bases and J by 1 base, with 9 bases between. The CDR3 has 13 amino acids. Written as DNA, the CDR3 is TGTGCCAGCAGACTCGACAGGAACACTGAAGCTTTCTTT. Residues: CASRLDRNTEAFF.

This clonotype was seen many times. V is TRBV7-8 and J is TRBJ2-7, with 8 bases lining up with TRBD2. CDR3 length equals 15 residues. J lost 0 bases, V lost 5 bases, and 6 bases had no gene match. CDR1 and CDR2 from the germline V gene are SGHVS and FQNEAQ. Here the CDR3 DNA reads TGTGCCAGCAGCCCTTTAGCGGGGAGCTCCTACGAGCAGTACTTC. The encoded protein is CASSPLAGSSYEQYF. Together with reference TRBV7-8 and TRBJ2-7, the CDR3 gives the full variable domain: GAGVSQSPRYKVAKRGQDVALRCDPISGHVSLFWYQQALGQGPEFLTYFQNEAQLDKSGLPSDRFFAERPEGSVSTLKIQRTQQEDSAVYLCASSPLAGSSYEQYFGPGTRLTVT.

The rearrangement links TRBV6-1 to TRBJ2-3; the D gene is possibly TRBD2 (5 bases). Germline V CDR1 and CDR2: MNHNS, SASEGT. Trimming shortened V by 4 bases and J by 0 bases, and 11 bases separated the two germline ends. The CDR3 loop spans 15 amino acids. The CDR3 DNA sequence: TGTGCCAGCAGTGGCCGGGGTTCTAGCACAGATACGCAGTATTTT. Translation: CASSGRGSSTDTQYF.

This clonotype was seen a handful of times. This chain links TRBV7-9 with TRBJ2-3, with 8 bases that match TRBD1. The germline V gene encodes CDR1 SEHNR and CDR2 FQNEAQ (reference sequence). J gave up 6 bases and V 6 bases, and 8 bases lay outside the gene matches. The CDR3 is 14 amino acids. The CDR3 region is CASRDRGFSDTQYF. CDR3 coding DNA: TGTGCCAGCAGAGACAGGGGTTTCTCGGATACGCAGTATTTT.

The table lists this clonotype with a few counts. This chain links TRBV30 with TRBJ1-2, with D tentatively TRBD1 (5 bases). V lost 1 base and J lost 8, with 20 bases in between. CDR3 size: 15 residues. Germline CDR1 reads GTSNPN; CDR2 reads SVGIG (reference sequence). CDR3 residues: CAWSAPGHHQRGYTF. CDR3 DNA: TGTGCCTGGAGTGCCCCCGGACACCACCAGCGGGGCTACACCTTC.

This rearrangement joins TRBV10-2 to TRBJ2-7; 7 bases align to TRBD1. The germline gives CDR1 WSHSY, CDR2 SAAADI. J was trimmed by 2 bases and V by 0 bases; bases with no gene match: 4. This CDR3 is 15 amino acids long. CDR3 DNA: TGCGCCAGCAGTGAGTCAGGGGGCGGCACCTACGAGCAGTACTTC. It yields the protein CASSESGGGTYEQYF.

The CDR3: CASQQGSNQPQHF. DNA of the CDR3: TGTGCCAGCCAACAGGGAAGCAATCAGCCCCAGCATTTT. V usage is TRBV2 and J usage is TRBJ1-5; a possible D gene is TRBD1 (6 bases). The V gene lost 8 bases and the J gene lost 1 base, with 9 bases spanning the gap. The length of the CDR3 is 13 residues. In germline, CDR1 is SNHLY, CDR2 FYNNEI.

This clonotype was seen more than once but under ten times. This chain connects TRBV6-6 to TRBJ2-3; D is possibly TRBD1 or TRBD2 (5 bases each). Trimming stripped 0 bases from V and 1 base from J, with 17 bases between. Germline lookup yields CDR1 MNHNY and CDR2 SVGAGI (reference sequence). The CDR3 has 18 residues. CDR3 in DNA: TGTGCCAGCAGTTACTCGATCGGGGCGTCCAGGGGCACAGATACGCAGTATTTT. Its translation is CASSYSIGASRGTDTQYF.

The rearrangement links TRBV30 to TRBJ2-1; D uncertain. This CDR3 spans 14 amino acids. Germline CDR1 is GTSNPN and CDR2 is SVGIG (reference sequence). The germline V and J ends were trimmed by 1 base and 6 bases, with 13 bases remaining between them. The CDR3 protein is CAWSGQWLGNEQFF. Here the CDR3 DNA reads TGTGCCTGGAGTGGCCAATGGCTTGGCAATGAGCAGTTCTTC.

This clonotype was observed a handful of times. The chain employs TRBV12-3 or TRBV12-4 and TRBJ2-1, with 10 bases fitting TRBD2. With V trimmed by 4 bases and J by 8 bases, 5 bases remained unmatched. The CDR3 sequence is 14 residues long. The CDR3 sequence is CASSSLAGAYEQFF. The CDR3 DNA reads TGTGCCAGCAGTTCGCTAGCGGGAGCGTATGAGCAGTTCTTC.